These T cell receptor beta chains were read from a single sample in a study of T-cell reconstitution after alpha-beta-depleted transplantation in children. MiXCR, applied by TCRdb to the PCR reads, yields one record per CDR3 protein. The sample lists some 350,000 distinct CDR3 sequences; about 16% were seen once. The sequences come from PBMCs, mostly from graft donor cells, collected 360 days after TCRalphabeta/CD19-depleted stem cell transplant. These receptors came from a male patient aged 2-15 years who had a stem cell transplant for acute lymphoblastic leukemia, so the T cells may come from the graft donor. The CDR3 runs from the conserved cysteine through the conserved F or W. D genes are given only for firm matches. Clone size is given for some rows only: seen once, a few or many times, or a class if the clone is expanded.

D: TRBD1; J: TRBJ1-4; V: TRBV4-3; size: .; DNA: TGCGCCAGCAGCCGCAGGCTTCGACAGGGGAATGAAAAACTGTTTTTT; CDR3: CASSRRLRQGNEKLFF
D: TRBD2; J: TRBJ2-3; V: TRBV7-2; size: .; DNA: TGTGCCAGCAGCCTCACCCTGGGACTAGCGGATACGCAGTATTTT; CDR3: CASSLTLGLADTQYF
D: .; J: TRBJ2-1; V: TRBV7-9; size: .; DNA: TGTGCCAGCAGCTTAGCGCCCGTTTGGGAGCAGTTCTTC; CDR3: CASSLAPVWEQFF
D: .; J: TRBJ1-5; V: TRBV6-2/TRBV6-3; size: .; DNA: TGTGCCAGCAGTTACTCGTTTCCAGTTAGCAATCAGCCCCAGCATTTT; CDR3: CASSYSFPVSNQPQHF
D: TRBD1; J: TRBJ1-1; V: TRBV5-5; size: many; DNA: TGTGCCAGCAGCTACCCGCAGGGGGGGAACACTGAAGCTTTCTTT; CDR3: CASSYPQGGNTEAFF
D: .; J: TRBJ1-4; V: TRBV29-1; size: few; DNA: TGCAGCGCCGGGGTCCCTAATGAAAAACTGTTTTTT; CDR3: CSAGVPNEKLFF
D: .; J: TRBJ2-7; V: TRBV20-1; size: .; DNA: TGCAGTGCCCTGACAGATAACGAGCAGTACTTC; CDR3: CSALTDNEQYF
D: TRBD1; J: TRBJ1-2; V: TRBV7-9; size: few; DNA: TGTGCCAGCAGCCCGGCGACAGGGGACTATGGCTACACCTTC; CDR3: CASSPATGDYGYTF
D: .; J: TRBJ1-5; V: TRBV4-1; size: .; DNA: TGCGCCAGCAGCCCGATAGATGGTGGTCAGCCCCAGCATTTT; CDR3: CASSPIDGGQPQHF
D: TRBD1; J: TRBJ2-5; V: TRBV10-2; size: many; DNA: TGCGCCAGCAGTGAGAGGGGGCGGGAGACCCAGTACTTC; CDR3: CASSERGRETQYF
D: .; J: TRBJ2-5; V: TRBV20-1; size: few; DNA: TGCAGTATCCTGGGGGAGGATCCCCTGGGGACCCAGTACTTC; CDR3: CSILGEDPLGTQYF
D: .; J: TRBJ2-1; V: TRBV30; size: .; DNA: TGTGCCTGGGGTCTTCTCGGGGAGCAGTTCTTC; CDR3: CAWGLLGEQFF
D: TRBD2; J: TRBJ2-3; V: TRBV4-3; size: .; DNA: TGCGCCAGCAGCCAAGATAGAAGGGGTGGACTAGGAGCAGATACGCAGTATTTT; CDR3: CASSQDRRGGLGADTQYF
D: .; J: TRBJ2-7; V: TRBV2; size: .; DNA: TGTGCCAGCCGAGATAGACCCTACGAGCAGTACTTC; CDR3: CASRDRPYEQYF
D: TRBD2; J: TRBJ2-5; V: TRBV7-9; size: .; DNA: TGTGCCAGCAGCGAGGGACTAGCGGGAGGGTTACAAGAGACCCAGTACTTC; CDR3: CASSEGLAGGLQETQYF
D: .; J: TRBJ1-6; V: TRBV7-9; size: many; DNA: TGTGCCAGCAGCTTAGACAGTCTTTTACCCCTCCACTTT; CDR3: CASSLDSLLPLHF
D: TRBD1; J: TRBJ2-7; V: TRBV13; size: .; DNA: TGTGCCAGCAGCTCAACGGGACAGGGGACTAACTACGAGCAGTACTTC; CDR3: CASSSTGQGTNYEQYF
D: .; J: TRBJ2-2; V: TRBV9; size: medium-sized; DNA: TGTGCCAGCAGCGTCTCGAACACCGGGGAGCTGTTTTTT; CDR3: CASSVSNTGELFF
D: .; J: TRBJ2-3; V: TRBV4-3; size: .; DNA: TGCGCCAGCAGCCAAGATCTGGAAGATACGCAGTATTTT; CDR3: CASSQDLEDTQYF
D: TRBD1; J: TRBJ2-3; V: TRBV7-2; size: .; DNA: TGTGCCAGCAGCTCCCACCACAGGGGACCTAGCACAGATACGCAGTATTTT; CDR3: CASSSHHRGPSTDTQYF
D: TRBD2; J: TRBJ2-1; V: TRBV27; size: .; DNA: TGTGCCAGCAGTTTCGGGACTAGCGCATTTAATGAGCAGTTCTTC; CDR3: CASSFGTSAFNEQFF
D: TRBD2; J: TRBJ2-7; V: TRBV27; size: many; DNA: TGTGCCAGCAGTTTATACCCCGGACTAGCGGGACTAAACTTC; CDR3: CASSLYPGLAGLNF
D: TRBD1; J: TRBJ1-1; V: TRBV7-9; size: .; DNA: TGTGCCAGCAGCCCCCCGACCGGACAGGGAGGAGAAGCTTTCTTT; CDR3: CASSPPTGQGGEAFF
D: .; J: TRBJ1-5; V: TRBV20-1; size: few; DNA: TGCAGTGCCAAGAACCTGAATCAGCCCCAGCATTTT; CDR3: CSAKNLNQPQHF
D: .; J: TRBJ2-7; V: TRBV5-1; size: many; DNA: TGCGCCAGCAGCTTGGGGCCCAGTCCCTACGAGCAGTACTTC; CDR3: CASSLGPSPYEQYF
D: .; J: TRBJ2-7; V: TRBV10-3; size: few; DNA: TGTGCCATCAGTGGACGGAGGAGCTCCTACGAGCAGTACTTC; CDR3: CAISGRRSSYEQYF
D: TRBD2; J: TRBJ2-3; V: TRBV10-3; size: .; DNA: TGTGCCATCAGACCGGGACTAGCGGGAGTAGGGTCCTCCAGGGATACGCAGTATTTT; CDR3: CAIRPGLAGVGSSRDTQYF
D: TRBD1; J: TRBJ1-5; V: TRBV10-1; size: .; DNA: TGCGCCAGCAACCTGACAGGGCTAAAGCCCCAGCATTTT; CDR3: CASNLTGLKPQHF
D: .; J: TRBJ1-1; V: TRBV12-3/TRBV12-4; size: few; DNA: TGTGCCAGCAGTTGGACAGAAGGTGAAGCTTTCTTT; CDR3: CASSWTEGEAFF
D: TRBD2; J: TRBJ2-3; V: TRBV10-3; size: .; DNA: TGTGCCATCAGTTCGCGGGAGGGTATCGTCACAGATACGCAGTATTTT; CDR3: CAISSREGIVTDTQYF
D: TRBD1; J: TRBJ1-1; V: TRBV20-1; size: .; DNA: TGCAGTGCCTGTAAAACCGGGACAGCCTTTGAAGCTTTCTTT; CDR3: CSACKTGTAFEAFF
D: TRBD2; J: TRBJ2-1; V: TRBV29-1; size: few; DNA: TGCAGCGTCGCGGGACTAGCGGGAGGCCCGCTTGAGGATGAGCAGTTCTTC; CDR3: CSVAGLAGGPLEDEQFF
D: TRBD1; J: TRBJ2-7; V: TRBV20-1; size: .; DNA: TGCAGTGCTAGGAGACAGGGGGGCTACGAGCAGTACTTC; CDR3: CSARRQGGYEQYF
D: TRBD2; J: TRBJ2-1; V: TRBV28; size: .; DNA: TGTGCCAGCAGTGTACTAGCGGGAGGTCTCGGTGAGCAGTTCTTC; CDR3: CASSVLAGGLGEQFF
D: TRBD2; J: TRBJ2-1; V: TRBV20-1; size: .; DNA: TGCAGTGCCCGAAGTGGGACTAGCGGGGTTGAGCAGTTCTTC; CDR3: CSARSGTSGVEQFF
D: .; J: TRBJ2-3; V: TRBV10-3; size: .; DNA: TGTGCCATCAGTGAGATAGCTAGCACAGATACGCAGTATTTT; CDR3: CAISEIASTDTQYF
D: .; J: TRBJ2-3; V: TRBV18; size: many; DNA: TGTGCCAGCTCACCAGGGGATACGCAGTATTTT; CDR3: CASSPGDTQYF
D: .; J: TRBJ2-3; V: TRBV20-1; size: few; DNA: TGCAGTGCTAGCCTTCCCGGGACGTCGACAGATACGCAGTATTTT; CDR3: CSASLPGTSTDTQYF
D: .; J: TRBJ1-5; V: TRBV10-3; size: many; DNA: TGTGCCATCAGTAAGGCCCCAAATCAGCCCCAGCATTTT; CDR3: CAISKAPNQPQHF
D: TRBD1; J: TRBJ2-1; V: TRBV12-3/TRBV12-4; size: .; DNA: TGTGCCAGCAGAGACGGGGGACAGGCCCACTACAATGAGCAGTTCTTC; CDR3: CASRDGGQAHYNEQFF
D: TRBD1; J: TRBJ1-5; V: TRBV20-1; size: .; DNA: TGCAGTGCCAGACAGGGGACTAATCAGCCCCAGCATTTT; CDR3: CSARQGTNQPQHF
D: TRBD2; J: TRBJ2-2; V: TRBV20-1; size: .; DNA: TGCAGTGCTAGAGATCTGGCTAGCGGGAGCACCATCACCGGGGAGCTGTTTTTT; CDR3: CSARDLASGSTITGELFF